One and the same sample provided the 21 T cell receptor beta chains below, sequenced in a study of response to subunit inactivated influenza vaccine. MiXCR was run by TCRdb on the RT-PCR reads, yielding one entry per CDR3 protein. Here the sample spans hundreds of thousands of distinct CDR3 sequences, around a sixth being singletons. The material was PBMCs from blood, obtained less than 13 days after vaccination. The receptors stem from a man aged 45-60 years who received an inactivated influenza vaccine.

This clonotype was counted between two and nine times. CDR3 sequence: CASSLSLAGGGETQYF. CDR3 nucleotide sequence: TGTGCCAGCAGTTTATCCTTAGCGGGAGGGGGCGAGACCCAGTACTTC. This chain connects TRBV28 to TRBJ2-5, with TRBD2 matching over 11 bases. This CDR3 comprises 16 residues. J lost 5 bases, V lost 1 base, and 6 bases had no gene match. Germline CDR1 MDHEN, CDR2 SYDVKM.

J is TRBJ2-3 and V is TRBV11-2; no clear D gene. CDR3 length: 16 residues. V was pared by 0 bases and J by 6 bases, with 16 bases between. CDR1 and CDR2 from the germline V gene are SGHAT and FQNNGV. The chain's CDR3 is CASSLDRPPGTDTQYF. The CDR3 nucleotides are TGTGCCAGCAGCTTAGACCGCCCCCCAGGTACGGATACGCAGTATTTT.

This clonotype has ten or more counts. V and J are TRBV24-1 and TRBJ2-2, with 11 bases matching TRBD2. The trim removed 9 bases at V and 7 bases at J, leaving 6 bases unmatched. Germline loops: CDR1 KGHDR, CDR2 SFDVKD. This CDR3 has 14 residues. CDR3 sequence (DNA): TGTGCCACCGGGACTAGCGGCCTTGGCGGGGAGCTGTTTTTT. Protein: CATGTSGLGGELFF.

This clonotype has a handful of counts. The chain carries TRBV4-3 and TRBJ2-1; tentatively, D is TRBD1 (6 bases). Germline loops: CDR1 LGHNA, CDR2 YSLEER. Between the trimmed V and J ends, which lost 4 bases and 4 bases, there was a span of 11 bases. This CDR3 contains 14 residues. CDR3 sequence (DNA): TGCGCCAGCAGCCGCTCACAGGGATACAATGAGCAGTTCTTC. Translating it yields CASSRSQGYNEQFF.

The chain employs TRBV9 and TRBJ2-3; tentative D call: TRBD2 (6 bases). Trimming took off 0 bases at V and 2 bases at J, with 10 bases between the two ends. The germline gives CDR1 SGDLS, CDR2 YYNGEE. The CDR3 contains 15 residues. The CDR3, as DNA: TGTGCCAGCAGCGTAGCCGGCGGGAACACAGATACGCAGTATTTT. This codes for CASSVAGGNTDTQYF. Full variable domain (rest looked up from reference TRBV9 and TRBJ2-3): DSGVTQTPKHLITATGQRVTLRCSPRSGDLSVYWYQQSLDQGLQFLIQYYNGEERAKGNILERFSAQQFPDLHSELNLSSLELGDSALYFCASSVAGGNTDTQYFGPGTRLTVL.

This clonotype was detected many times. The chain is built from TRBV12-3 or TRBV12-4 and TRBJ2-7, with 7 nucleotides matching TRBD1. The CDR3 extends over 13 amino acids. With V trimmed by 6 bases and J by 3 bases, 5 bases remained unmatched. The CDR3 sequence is CASSLGQSYEQYF. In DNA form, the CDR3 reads TGTGCCAGCAGCTTGGGACAGAGCTACGAGCAGTACTTC.

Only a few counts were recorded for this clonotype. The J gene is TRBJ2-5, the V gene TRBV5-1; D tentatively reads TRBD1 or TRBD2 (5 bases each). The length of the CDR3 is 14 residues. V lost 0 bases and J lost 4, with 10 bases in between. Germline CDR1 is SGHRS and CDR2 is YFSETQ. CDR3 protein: CASSLDGTRETQYF. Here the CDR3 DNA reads TGCGCCAGCAGCTTGGATGGGACCAGAGAGACCCAGTACTTC.

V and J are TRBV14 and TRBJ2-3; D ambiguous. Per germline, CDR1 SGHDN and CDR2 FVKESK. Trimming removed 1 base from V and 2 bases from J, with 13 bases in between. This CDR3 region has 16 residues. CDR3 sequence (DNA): TGTGCCAGCAGCCAAGGGCCAGCAGGTTTCACAGATACGCAGTATTTT. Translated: CASSQGPAGFTDTQYF.

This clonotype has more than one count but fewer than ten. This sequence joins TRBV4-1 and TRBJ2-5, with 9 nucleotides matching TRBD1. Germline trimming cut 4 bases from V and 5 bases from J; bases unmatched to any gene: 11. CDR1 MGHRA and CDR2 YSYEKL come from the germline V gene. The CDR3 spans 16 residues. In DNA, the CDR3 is TGCGCCAGCAGCCCGCCCCCGGGACAGGGTGGGGAGACCCAGTACTTC. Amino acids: CASSPPPGQGGETQYF.

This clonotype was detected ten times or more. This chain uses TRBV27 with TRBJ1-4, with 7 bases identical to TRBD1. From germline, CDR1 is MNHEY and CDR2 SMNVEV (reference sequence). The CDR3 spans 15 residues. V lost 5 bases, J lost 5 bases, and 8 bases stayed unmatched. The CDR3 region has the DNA TGTGCCAGCAGTCACGCCGGGACAGTAAATGAAAAACTGTTTTTT. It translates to CASSHAGTVNEKLFF.

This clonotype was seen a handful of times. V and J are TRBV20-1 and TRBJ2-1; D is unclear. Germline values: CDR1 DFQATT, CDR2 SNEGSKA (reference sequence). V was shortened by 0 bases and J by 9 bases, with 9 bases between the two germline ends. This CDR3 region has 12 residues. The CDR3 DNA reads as TGCAGTGCTAGAGATCACCTTGGTGAGCAGTTCTTC. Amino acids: CSARDHLGEQFF.

The chain's CDR3 is CASSPGSIDTGELFF. DNA for the CDR3: TGTGCCAGCAGCCCAGGGAGTATTGACACCGGGGAGCTGTTTTTT. This chain connects TRBV7-3 to TRBJ2-2; possibly TRBD1 or TRBD2 for D (5 bases each). CDR1 and CDR2 from the germline V gene are SGHTA and FQGTGA. V gave up 5 bases and J gave up 3 bases, with 13 bases separating them. The CDR3 is 15 residues long.

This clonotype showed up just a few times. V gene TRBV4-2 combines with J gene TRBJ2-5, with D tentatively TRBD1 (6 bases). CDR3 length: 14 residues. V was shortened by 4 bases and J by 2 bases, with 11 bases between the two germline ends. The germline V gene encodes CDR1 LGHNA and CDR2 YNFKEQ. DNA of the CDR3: TGTGCCAGCAGCCCCGACAGGACGCAAGAGACCCAGTACTTC. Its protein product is CASSPDRTQETQYF.

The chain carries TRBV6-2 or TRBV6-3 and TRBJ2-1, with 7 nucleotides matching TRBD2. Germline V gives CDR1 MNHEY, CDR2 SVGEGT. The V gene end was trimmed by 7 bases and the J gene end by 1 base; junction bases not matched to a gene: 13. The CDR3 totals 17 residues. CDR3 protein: CASTDGGTPRSYNEQFF. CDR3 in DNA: TGTGCCAGCACCGACGGGGGGACCCCCCGGTCCTACAATGAGCAGTTCTTC.

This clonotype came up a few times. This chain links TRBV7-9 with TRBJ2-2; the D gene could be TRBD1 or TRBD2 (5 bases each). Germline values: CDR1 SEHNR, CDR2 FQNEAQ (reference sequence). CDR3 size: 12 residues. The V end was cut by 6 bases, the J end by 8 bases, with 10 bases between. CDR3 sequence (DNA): TGTGCCAGCAGGATCGGGGCTGGGGAGCTGTTTTTT. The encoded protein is CASRIGAGELFF.

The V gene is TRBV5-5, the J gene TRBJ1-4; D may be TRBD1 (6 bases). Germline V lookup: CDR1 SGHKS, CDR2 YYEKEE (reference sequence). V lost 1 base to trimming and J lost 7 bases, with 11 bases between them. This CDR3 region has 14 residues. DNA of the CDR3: TGTGCCAGCAGCTTGTCCGGGGGCAGTGAAAAACTGTTTTTT. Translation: CASSLSGGSEKLFF.

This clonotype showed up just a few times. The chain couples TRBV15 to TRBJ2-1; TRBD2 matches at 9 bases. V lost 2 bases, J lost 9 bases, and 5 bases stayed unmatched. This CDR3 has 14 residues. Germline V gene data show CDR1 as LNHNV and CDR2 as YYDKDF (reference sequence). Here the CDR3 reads CATSRPGLAPEQFF. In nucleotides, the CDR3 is TGTGCCACCAGCAGACCGGGACTAGCCCCTGAGCAGTTCTTC. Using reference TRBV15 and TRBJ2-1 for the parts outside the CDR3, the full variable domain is DAMVIQNPRYQVTQFGKPVTLSCSQTLNHNVMYWYQQKSSQAPKLLFHYYDKDFNNEADTPDNFQSRRPNTSFCFLDIRSPGLGDTAMYLCATSRPGLAPEQFFGPGTRLTVL.

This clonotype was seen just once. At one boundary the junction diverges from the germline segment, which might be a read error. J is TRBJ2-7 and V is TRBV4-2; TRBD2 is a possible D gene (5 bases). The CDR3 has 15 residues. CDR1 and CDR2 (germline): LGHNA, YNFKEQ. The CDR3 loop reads CASGQGSGNSYEQYF. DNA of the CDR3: TGTGCCAGCGGCCAAGGAAGCGGTAACTCCTACGAGCAGTACTTC.

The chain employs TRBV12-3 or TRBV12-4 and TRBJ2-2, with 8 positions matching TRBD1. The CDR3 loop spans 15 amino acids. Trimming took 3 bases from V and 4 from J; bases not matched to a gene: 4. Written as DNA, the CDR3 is TGTGCCAGCAGTTTTATTCAGGGGGCCACCGGGGAGCTGTTTTTT. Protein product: CASSFIQGATGELFF.

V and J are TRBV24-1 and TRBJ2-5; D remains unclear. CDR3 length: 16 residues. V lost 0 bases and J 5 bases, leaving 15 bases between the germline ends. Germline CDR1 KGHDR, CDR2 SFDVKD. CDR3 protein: CATSDLGSMGSETQYF. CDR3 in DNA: TGTGCCACCAGTGATTTGGGATCTATGGGCAGTGAGACCCAGTACTTC.

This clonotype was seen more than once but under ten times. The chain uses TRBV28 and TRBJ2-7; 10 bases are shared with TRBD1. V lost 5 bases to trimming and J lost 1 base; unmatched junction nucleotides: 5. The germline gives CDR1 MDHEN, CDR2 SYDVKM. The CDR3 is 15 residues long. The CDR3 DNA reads TGTGCCAGCAGTCACGGGACAGGGGTTTCCTACGAGCAGTACTTC. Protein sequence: CASSHGTGVSYEQYF.